A selection of T cell receptor beta chains follows, all from one sample in a study of liver allograft versus peripheral blood T cells. TCRdb independently ran MiXCR on the reads; one entry per CDR3 protein. In the table there are about 5,000 distinct CDR3 sequences, about 18% of which are singletons. These TCRs come from a human patient who had a liver transplant. These T cells may partly come from the graft donor. Each CDR3 is given with its conserved first and last residue. The D gene is left open where the match is weak. A row's size may be missing; if present it is once, few, many or a size class.

len	v_gene	abundance	d_gene	j_gene	CDR3nt	CDR3aa
12	TRBV28	few	.	TRBJ1-1	TGTGCCAGCAGGGGAGGGGCCCCTGAAGCTTTCTTT	CASRGGAPEAFF
13	TRBV30	medium-sized	.	TRBJ1-2	TGTGCCTGGATGGAAGGAGTTCGGGGCGGCTACACCTTC	CAWMEGVRGGYTF
15	TRBV20-1	many	.	TRBJ1-6	TGCAGTGCCCCTTTGAGGGGTAATTATAATTCACCCCTCCACTTT	CSAPLRGNYNSPLHF
17	TRBV3-2	.	.	TRBJ2-5	TGTGCCAGCAGCCGTAGGGCTAGCGGGAGCGGCCAAGAGACCCAGTACTTC	CASSRRASGSGQETQYF
16	TRBV6-1	medium-sized	.	TRBJ1-2	TGTGCCAGCAGTGAACAGGGTATAATATCTAACTATGGCTACACCTTC	CASSEQGIISNYGYTF
14	TRBV3-1	medium-sized	.	TRBJ1-6	TGTGCCAGCGGCTTGGGAAGTCCGCATTCACCCCTCCACTTT	CASGLGSPHSPLHF
14	TRBV30	medium-sized	.	TRBJ1-6	TGTGCCTGGAGTGTCACTATTGAGAATTCACCCCTCCACTTT	CAWSVTIENSPLHF
19	TRBV24-1	medium-sized	.	TRBJ1-4	TGTGCCACCAGTGATTCCCTGGGGCAGGGAGGTGGGACTAATGAAAAACTGTTTTTT	CATSDSLGQGGGTNEKLFF
14	TRBV28	.	.	TRBJ2-5	TGTGCCAGCAGCAGCCGGGACTTTGGGGAGACCCAGTACTTC	CASSSRDFGETQYF
17	TRBV6-5	many	.	TRBJ1-1	TGTGCCAGCAGTTACGGCGTACCAGTCGGGAGGAACACTGAAGCTTTCTTT	CASSYGVPVGRNTEAFF
16	TRBV6-6	.	.	TRBJ2-3	TGTGCCAGCCGACGGTCCAGGACTCCTGGCACAGATACGCAGTATTTT	CASRRSRTPGTDTQYF
11	TRBV20-1	.	TRBD1	TRBJ1-1	TGCAGTGCTGAACAGGGGGACGAAGCTTTCTTT	CSAEQGDEAFF
16	TRBV19	medium-sized	TRBD1	TRBJ2-6	TGTGCCAGTGAGGACAGGGTTTCCCCTGGGGCCAACGTCCTGACTTTC	CASEDRVSPGANVLTF
17	TRBV15	medium-sized	TRBD1	TRBJ1-2	TGTGCCACCAGCCGTCGACTCGGACAGGGAGCTAACTATGGCTACACCTTC	CATSRRLGQGANYGYTF
14	TRBV7-2	medium-sized	.	TRBJ2-7	TGTGCCAGCAGCCGCAGGGGAGGGGGCTACGAGCAGTACTTC	CASSRRGGGYEQYF
13	TRBV6-1	many	.	TRBJ2-7	TGTGCCACCACCCGGAGACAGCTCTACGAGCAGTACTTC	CATTRRQLYEQYF
17	TRBV28	many	.	TRBJ2-3	TGTGCCAGCAGTTTCGGCCAGTGGGGGGCTTTTACAGATACGCAGTATTTT	CASSFGQWGAFTDTQYF
12	TRBV20-1	few	.	TRBJ2-5	TGCAGTGCCCGCGGGGTCCCCCGGACCCAGTACTTC	CSARGVPRTQYF
10	TRBV29-1	medium-sized	.	TRBJ2-1	TGCAGCGGATTATACAATGAGCAGTTCTTC	CSGLYNEQFF
18	TRBV28	many	TRBD1	TRBJ1-5	TGTGCCAGCAGTTTATCTGGGGGGCAGGGGGTATCCCAGCAGCCCCAGCATTTT	CASSLSGGQGVSQQPQHF
13	TRBV7-2	.	.	TRBJ1-1	TGTGCCAGCAGCTTAGACCTCGTCACAGAAGCTTTCTTT	CASSLDLVTEAFF
23	TRBV10-3	medium-sized	TRBD1	TRBJ2-1	TGTGCCATCAGTGAGTCGACTCAGGCGGGACAGGGGGCTGAGTCGTTCGTGAACAATGAGCAGTTCTTC	CAISESTQAGQGAESFVNNEQFF
17	TRBV12-3/TRBV12-4	many	TRBD2	TRBJ2-1	TGTGCCAGCAGTTTACCAACGGGAGGGCTCTCCTACAATGAGCAGTTCTTC	CASSLPTGGLSYNEQFF
15	TRBV20-1	.	TRBD2	TRBJ2-7	TGCAGTGCTAGAGATCTTGCACTAGCGAACTACGAGCAGTACTTC	CSARDLALANYEQYF
13	TRBV10-3	medium-sized	.	TRBJ1-5	TGTGCCAGCAGCGGCGGGATGGGACAGCCCCAGCATTTT	CASSGGMGQPQHF
15	TRBV5-5	medium-sized	TRBD1	TRBJ1-2	TGTGCCAGCAGCTTGTCCCCGACAGGGAACTATGGCTACACCTTC	CASSLSPTGNYGYTF
12	TRBV6-2/TRBV6-3	medium-sized	TRBD1	TRBJ1-2	TGTGCCAGCAGTGACAGGGAGTACGGCTACACCTTC	CASSDREYGYTF
16	TRBV5-4	few	.	TRBJ2-6	TGTGCCAGCAGCTTGGTAGCCGGCTCTGGGGCCAACGTCCTGACTTTC	CASSLVAGSGANVLTF
15	TRBV20-1	many	TRBD2	TRBJ2-7	TGCAGTGCTCGTCCGGGACTAGCCACCGGGTCGGAGCAGTACTTC	CSARPGLATGSEQYF
16	TRBV6-1	medium-sized	.	TRBJ2-7	TGTGCCAGCAGTGGGAGATGGAGCGGAAGCTCCTACGAGCAGTACTTC	CASSGRWSGSSYEQYF
15	TRBV20-1	many	.	TRBJ1-5	TGCAGTGCTAGAAAAGCTGGGGGGCCCAATCAGCCCCAGCATTTT	CSARKAGGPNQPQHF
15	TRBV10-3	medium-sized	TRBD1	TRBJ2-1	TGTGCCATCAACTCACAGGGGTCACCCGCCAATGAGCAGTTCTTC	CAINSQGSPANEQFF
13	TRBV28	many	.	TRBJ2-7	TGTGCCAGCAGGGTTGGACCAATCTACGAGCAGTACTTC	CASRVGPIYEQYF
14	TRBV10-3	medium-sized	.	TRBJ2-7	TGTGCCATCAGCCGGGCGGGGAGCTCCTACGAGCAGTACTTC	CAISRAGSSYEQYF
16	TRBV7-2	medium-sized	TRBD2	TRBJ2-2	TGTGCCAGCAGCTTATTGGGCGGGGGGAACACCGGGGAGCTGTTTTTT	CASSLLGGGNTGELFF
14	TRBV19	medium-sized	TRBD1	TRBJ1-3	TGTGCCAGTAGTTTACAGGGGGCTGGAAACACCATATATTTT	CASSLQGAGNTIYF
13	TRBV20-1	medium-sized	.	TRBJ1-3	TGCAGTGCTAGAAGAGTCTCCGGAAACACCATATATTTT	CSARRVSGNTIYF
14	TRBV20-1	medium-sized	.	TRBJ1-5	TGCAGTGCTATGAGTGCACAGGGCTCTCAGCCCCAGCATTTT	CSAMSAQGSQPQHF
16	TRBV6-2/TRBV6-3	medium-sized	TRBD2	TRBJ2-1	TGTGCCAGCAGTTACTCGTGGACTAGTGCGTACAATGAGCAGTTCTTC	CASSYSWTSAYNEQFF
12	TRBV15	.	.	TRBJ2-1	TGTGCCACCAGCGGCTGGGGAGGTGAGCAGTTCTTC	CATSGWGGEQFF
16	TRBV27	medium-sized	.	TRBJ1-6	TGTGCCAGCAGTTTAACTGCCACCTCCTATAATTCACCCCTCCACTTT	CASSLTATSYNSPLHF
13	TRBV20-1	few	.	TRBJ2-5	TGCAGTGCTAGTTTAGCCGGGGACGAGACCCAGTACTTC	CSASLAGDETQYF
13	TRBV30	few	TRBD1	TRBJ1-4	TGTGCCTGGAACAGGGGGCGATATGAAAAACTGTTTTTT	CAWNRGRYEKLFF
18	TRBV6-2/TRBV6-3	medium-sized	TRBD2	TRBJ2-7	TGTGCCAGTCGAAAGGTCGCTAGCGGGAGCCCCAGCTCCTACGAGCAGTACTTC	CASRKVASGSPSSYEQYF
17	TRBV3-1	few	.	TRBJ1-3	TGTGCCAGCAGCCAAGATTGGGGGACCTTCCGAGGTGGCACCATATATTTT	CASSQDWGTFRGGTIYF
16	TRBV28	medium-sized	TRBD2	TRBJ2-2	TGTGCCAGCAGTTTCGGGCTAGCGGGCGCCCCCGGGGAGCTGTTTTTT	CASSFGLAGAPGELFF
16	TRBV24-1	.	.	TRBJ1-2	TGTGCCACCAGTGACCTCAAGGCAGGGGAAAACTATGGCTACACCTTC	CATSDLKAGENYGYTF
18	TRBV6-2/TRBV6-3	many	TRBD2	TRBJ2-5	TGTGCCAGCAGTGGTGCCTCACTAGCGGGGGACCCTCAAGAGACCCAGTACTTC	CASSGASLAGDPQETQYF
18	TRBV27	.	.	TRBJ2-1	TGTGCCAGCAGTTTTGGGGGGAGCGCGGGTTTCTCCTACAATGAGCAGTTCTTC	CASSFGGSAGFSYNEQFF
16	TRBV24-1	medium-sized	.	TRBJ2-7	TGTGCCACCAGTGACCCCTTATTTGGGCAGGCGGGCGAGCAGTACTTC	CATSDPLFGQAGEQYF
16	TRBV6-5	medium-sized	TRBD2	TRBJ2-7	TGTGCCAGCAGTTACTCGACTAGCGGGGGTACTTACGAGCAGTACTTC	CASSYSTSGGTYEQYF
13	TRBV10-1	few	TRBD1	TRBJ1-6	TGCGCCAAAAAGACAGGGGCGCATTCACCCCTCCACTTT	CAKKTGAHSPLHF
13	TRBV20-1	few	.	TRBJ2-3	TGCAGTGCTAGATACGGGAGAGGAGATACGCAGTATTTT	CSARYGRGDTQYF
15	TRBV6-5	medium-sized	.	TRBJ1-2	TGTGCCAGCAGGGGCCGCCAGCCAGCTAACTATGGCTACACCTTC	CASRGRQPANYGYTF
17	TRBV20-1	many	TRBD2	TRBJ2-3	TGCAGTGCCTACGGGGTAGCGGGGGTTTCTAGCACAGATACGCAGTATTTT	CSAYGVAGVSSTDTQYF
14	TRBV27	many	.	TRBJ1-1	TGTGCCAGCAGTCCAAGACAGAGAAACACTGAAGCTTTCTTT	CASSPRQRNTEAFF
14	TRBV10-3	medium-sized	.	TRBJ1-5	TGTGCCATCGGGGCAGCACATAGCAATCAGCCCCAGCATTTT	CAIGAAHSNQPQHF
15	TRBV7-2	medium-sized	.	TRBJ1-5	TGTGCCAGCAGCTTAGCCCAGGGGACCAATCAGCCCCAGCATTTT	CASSLAQGTNQPQHF
14	TRBV19	medium-sized	.	TRBJ1-6	TGTGCCAGTAGTCCCCGCGGGGATAATTCACCCCTCCACTTT	CASSPRGDNSPLHF
13	TRBV29-1	large	.	TRBJ1-4	TGCAGCGTTGAAGACAGGGGAGCTGAAAAACTGTTTTTT	CSVEDRGAEKLFF